This TCR beta chain was recorded in a study of identifying expanded T cells in peripheral blood. CDR1 and CDR2 (germline): SGHRS, YFSETQ. Deletions cut 4 bases from V and 3 bases from J, with 13 bases between. This CDR3 contains 14 residues. The protocol was immunoSEQ multiplex PCR, while the TCRdb copy is restricted to in-frame clones and leaves out a portion. The sample holds some 90,000 clones, approximately 84% seen once. Specimen: blood. The rearrangement joins TRBV5-1 to TRBJ1-1, with D possibly being TRBD1 (6 bases). This receptor was taken from a person between 18 and 69 years old in good health. The CDR3 DNA follows: TGCGCCAGCAGCCCCAGGGGTTCCGACACTGAAGCTTTCTTT. It encodes CASSPRGSDTEAFF.